Included here is one T cell receptor (beta chain) sequence, with context. Its antigen is not known. This sample is part of a study of blood T cells in healthy people across ages. Study-wide results and limits: Getting older went along with TCR beta diversity per million T cells dropping roughly linearly. Possibly confounding the expanded clonotype changes was the fact that donor CMV status was unknown. Naive and antigen-experienced cells were not separated, limiting conclusive comparison.

A second 7 to 11 cycle PCR used barcoded and J-beta primers. TCRdb reanalysed the 5' RACE reads using MiXCR and keeps one entry per CDR3 protein. The sample includes 1.5 million to 2 million distinct CDR3 sequences, approximately 28% of them seen just once. V was cut by 5 bases and J by 4 bases, with 16 bases left in between. Germline values: CDR1 MNHNS, CDR2 SASEGT. This CDR3 is 15 amino acids long. There were at least 5.5 micrograms of total RNA extracted from every sample. Sequences were obtained from blood. This clonotype was obtained from a woman in her thirties in good health. This chain uses TRBV6-1 with TRBJ2-3, with a tentative D call TRBD2 (5 bases). This chain's CDR3 is CASSPLSSGADTQYF. DNA for the CDR3: TGTGCCAGCAGTCCCCTATCGAGCGGCGCAGATACGCAGTATTTT.